What follows are 18 T cell receptor beta chains derived from one specimen sequenced in a study of blood T cell repertoires in COVID-19. Sequencing used immunoSEQ multiplex PCR; TCRdb keeps in-frame clones, though not all of them. The table has 50,000 to 55,000 clones, 80% to 90% seen once. Input material: peripheral blood. The receptors here all came from a man aged 45-60 years with acute or convalescent COVID-19.

The rearrangement uses TRBV6-5 and TRBJ2-1, with D possibly TRBD2 on 6 matching bases. Per the germline V gene, CDR1 is MNHEY and CDR2 is SVGAGI. Trimming removed 7 bases from V and 1 base from J, with 14 bases in between. The CDR3 runs 15 residues. CDR3 loop: CASTAGTPSYNEQFF. DNA of the CDR3: TGTGCCAGCACCGCAGGGACTCCGTCCTACAATGAGCAGTTCTTC.

This clone was detected a few times. The genes are TRBV9 and TRBJ2-2, with TRBD1 as a possible D gene (5 bases). Germline-derived CDR1 and CDR2 are SGDLS and YYNGEE. The CDR3 length is 14 residues. Trimming took 0 bases from V and 6 from J, leaving 9 bases between them. In nucleotides, the CDR3 is TGTGCCAGCAGCGTAGTAGGGGTCTCCGGGGAGCTGTTTTTT. It codes for CASSVVGVSGELFF.

This chain links TRBV24-1 with TRBJ2-1, with D possibly matching TRBD2 (6 bases). Trimming shortened V by 4 bases and J by 3 bases, and 12 bases separated the two germline ends. This CDR3 spans 15 amino acids. CDR1 is KGHDR, CDR2 SFDVKD, per germline. The CDR3 here is CATSDGGRVYNEQFF. The DNA of the CDR3 is TGTGCCACCAGTGACGGGGGTAGAGTCTACAATGAGCAGTTCTTC.

The chain employs TRBV11-2 and TRBJ2-7; 10 bases are a match to TRBD2. Looked up from germline, CDR1 is SGHAT and CDR2 is FQNNGV. The CDR3 spans 15 residues. The V segment lost 5 bases and the J segment 3 bases; nucleotides outside the gene matches: 7. The DNA for the CDR3 is TGTGCCAGCAGCCCCGCCCCTAGCGGGGGCTACGAGCAGTACTTC. As protein: CASSPAPSGGYEQYF.

The chain carries TRBV6-4 and TRBJ2-7; 11 nucleotides agree with TRBD1. The CDR3 runs to 14 residues. The germline V gene encodes CDR1 MRHNA and CDR2 SNTAGT. Unmatched junction bases numbered 10, after V lost 6 bases and J lost 9 bases. The CDR3 loop reads CASSPDRGRVGQYF. The CDR3 region has the DNA TGTGCCAGCAGCCCGGACAGGGGGCGCGTCGGGCAGTACTTC.

The gene calls are TRBV5-5 and TRBJ1-1; 10 bases agree with TRBD1. Germline CDR1 is SGHKS and CDR2 is YYEKEE (reference sequence). V gave up 4 bases and J gave up 4 bases; unmatched junction bases: 7. The CDR3 totals 15 residues. CDR3 protein: CASSPGQGRTTEAFF. DNA for the CDR3: TGTGCCAGCAGCCCGGGACAGGGGCGGACCACTGAAGCTTTCTTT.

V and J are TRBV7-6 and TRBJ2-7, with D uncertain. Germline CDR1 SGHVS, CDR2 FNYEAQ. The ends were cut back, 4 bases at V and 3 bases at J, with 10 bases in the middle. The CDR3 totals 13 residues. The CDR3 region has the DNA TGTGCCAGCAGCTCAACAGACGGCTACGAGCAGTACTTC. Its translation is CASSSTDGYEQYF.

V and J are TRBV9 and TRBJ2-1, with 8 positions matching TRBD2. CDR3 length equals 15 residues. CDR1 is SGDLS and CDR2 is YYNGEE in the germline V gene. Germline trimming cut 4 bases from V and 7 bases from J; bases unmatched to any gene: 10. The CDR3 nucleotides are TGTGCCAGCAGCCCGAGAGCGGGAGCGGGAAATGAGCAGTTCTTC. Translated: CASSPRAGAGNEQFF.

This sequence joins TRBV16 and TRBJ1-5, with D perhaps matching TRBD1 (5 bases). CDR1 is KGHSY and CDR2 is FQNENV in the germline V gene. CDR3 length: 15 amino acids. V shed 0 bases and J shed 3 bases, with 9 bases lying between them. CDR3 protein: CASSQSSGNNQPQHF. The CDR3 bases are TGTGCCAGCAGCCAATCCTCAGGGAACAATCAGCCCCAGCATTTT.

The chain uses TRBV2 and TRBJ1-5, with unresolved D. The V gene's germline CDR1 is SNHLY and CDR2 FYNNEI. V gave up 8 bases and J gave up 0 bases, with 11 bases separating them. The CDR3 loop spans 14 amino acids. Here the CDR3 reads CASRNRDSNQPQHF. CDR3 DNA: TGTGCCAGCCGGAACCGGGATAGCAATCAGCCCCAGCATTTT.

The chain recombines TRBV9 with TRBJ1-3, with 8 bases matching TRBD1. The junction had 3 bases not matched to a gene; V was cut back by 3 bases and J by 4 bases. CDR1 is SGDLS and CDR2 is YYNGEE in the germline V gene. This CDR3 spans 14 amino acids. The CDR3 DNA sequence: TGTGCCAGCAGCGAGGGACAGGAAGGAAACACCATATATTTT. Translation gives CASSEGQEGNTIYF.

In regard to this clone: Compared with germline, one end of the junction differs, possibly owing to a read error. The V and J genes are TRBV7-7 and TRBJ2-1, with 13 bases fitting TRBD2. The CDR3 loop spans 15 amino acids. Germline CDR1 and CDR2: SSHAT and FNYEAQ (reference sequence). This chain's CDR3 is CASSPGLAGVAEQFF. In nucleotides, the CDR3 is TGTGCTAGCAGCCCTGGACTAGCGGGAGTCGCTGAGCAGTTCTTC.

J is TRBJ1-2 and V is TRBV5-4; a weak D match, TRBD1 (6 bases). The CDR3 sequence is 12 residues long. The germline V gene has CDR1 SGHNT and CDR2 YYREEE (reference sequence). Trimming removed 4 bases at V and 13 bases at J, with 17 bases between. This CDR3 is CASSKGHFASTF. In nucleotides, the CDR3 is TGTGCCAGCAGCAAGGGACATTTCGCTAGCACCTTC.

J is TRBJ1-1 and V is TRBV3-1 (or the pseudogene TRBV3-2); maybe TRBD1 (5 bases). CDR1 is LGHDT, CDR2 YNNKEL, per germline (reference sequence). CDR3 length: 14 residues. V was shortened by 4 bases and J by 8 bases, with 17 bases between the two germline ends. The CDR3 is CASSRIMGPQEAFF. CDR3 bases: TGTGCCAGCAGCCGCATTATGGGGCCTCAGGAAGCTTTCTTT.

The chain employs TRBV5-4 and TRBJ2-1; D remains ambiguous. The germline V gene encodes CDR1 SGHNT and CDR2 YYREEE (reference sequence). This CDR3 region has 16 residues. V dropped 2 bases and J dropped 7 bases, with 19 bases sitting between them. The CDR3 loop reads CASSFGLATLRNEQFF. CDR3 nucleotides: TGTGCCAGCAGCTTCGGATTAGCTACTCTACGAAATGAGCAGTTCTTC.

The chain recombines TRBV6-5 with TRBJ1-2, with 9 bases matching TRBD1. Germline CDR1 is MNHEY and CDR2 is SVGAGI. The length of the CDR3 is 14 residues. The ends lost 6 bases at V and 5 bases at J; junction bases unmatched: 7. Here the CDR3 reads CASRAPGQGYGYTF. For the CDR3, the DNA is TGTGCCAGCAGGGCGCCGGGACAGGGTTATGGCTACACCTTC.

The CDR3 region has the DNA TGTGCCAGTACCGGGGTACAGGGGGCCAATTCACCCCTCCACTTT. It yields the protein CASTGVQGANSPLHF. This chain uses TRBV19 with TRBJ1-6; TRBD1 matches 9 bases. Germline CDR1 and CDR2: LNHDA and SQIVND (reference sequence). The length of the CDR3 is 15 residues. Unmatched junction bases numbered 8, after V lost 7 bases and J lost 7 bases.

This sequence joins TRBV7-8 and TRBJ2-7, with a possible D match to TRBD1 (6 bases). Per germline, CDR1 SGHVS and CDR2 FQNEAQ. V was clipped by 5 bases and J by 2 bases, with 19 bases between them. This CDR3 comprises 16 residues. The CDR3 DNA reads as TGTGCCAGCAGCCCTCCTATCTCCGGGACACCCTACGAGCAGTACTTC. Encoded protein: CASSPPISGTPYEQYF.